The T cell receptor beta chain described here comes from a study of T cells in Graves' hyperthyroidism and ophthalmopathy. Among the patients, aged 18 to 65, hyperthyroidism was newly diagnosed and had lasted under 2 months. Pregnant or lactating patients were excluded, as were those with uncontrolled infection or other autoimmune disease. Diagnoses used clinical symptoms, serum thyroxine and TRAb, thyroid ultrasound and orbital computed tomography. The germline V and J ends were trimmed by 7 bases and 0 bases, with 8 bases remaining between them. This CDR3 has 13 residues. Germline V gene data show CDR1 as LNHNV and CDR2 as YYDKDF (reference sequence). Amplification of TCR beta CDR3 regions used RNA as the template. First-round RT-PCR with HTBI primers amplified the TCR CDR3 region. TCRdb called the multiplex PCR reads again in MiXCR, with one record for every CDR3 protein. This table holds more than 500,000 distinct CDR3 sequences, about 14% found once.

The source of this sequence is a woman in her forties with Graves' hyperthyroidism. V gene TRBV15 combines with J gene TRBJ2-3; a possible D gene is TRBD2 (5 bases). Specimen: blood. CDR3 coding DNA: TGTGCCACCAAATCGGGGAGCACAGATACGCAGTATTTT. Protein product: CATKSGSTDTQYF.